What follows are 2 T cell receptor beta chains derived from one specimen sequenced in a study of cytomegalovirus exposure and HLA in healthy donors. PCR used 60 Vbeta primers and 13 Jbeta primers. The method was immunoSEQ multiplex PCR; TCRdb's version includes in-frame clones alone and lacks a portion of them. The sample lists about 90,000 clones, around 62% occurring once. Sequencing used PBMCs. These receptors were obtained from a woman in her thirties in good health and CMV-seropositive.

The chain links TRBV2 to TRBJ1-5; no firm D call. CDR1 SNHLY and CDR2 FYNNEI come from the germline V gene. Trimming cost V 2 bases and J 1 base, with 9 bases left between them. This CDR3 comprises 15 residues. The CDR3 bases are TGTGCCAGCAGTGAATATGGGCAGAGCAATCAGCCCCAGCATTTT. This codes for CASSEYGQSNQPQHF.

The chain is built from TRBV6-4 and TRBJ1-2; no firm D call. Trimming stripped 0 bases from V and 8 bases from J, with 10 bases between. The V gene's germline CDR1 is MRHNA and CDR2 SNTAGT. The CDR3 is 13 residues long. The chain's CDR3 is CASSDSEGRGYTF. CDR3 sequence (DNA): TGTGCCAGCAGTGACTCGGAGGGTCGAGGCTACACCTTC.